This entry concerns a single T cell receptor (beta chain). What it binds is unknown. This entry belongs to a study of siplizumab effects on memory and regulatory T cells. Study outcomes and limitations: Few alloreactive clones mapped to unstimulated subsets. Unstimulated naive T cells seemed to show more diversity than memory cells did, and they also seemed to be among the major contributors to the alloresponse. Proliferating clones, CD4+ or CD8+, lacked an assignable naive or memory phenotype in roughly 80-96% of cases.

Germline V gene sequence: CDR1 SGHDN, CDR2 FVKESK. The CDR3 has 13 residues. Trimming removed 0 bases from V and 4 bases from J, with 6 bases in between. TCRdb keeps only in-frame clones here, not all; method: immunoSEQ multiplex PCR. The table lists some 100,000 clones, approximately 93% of them singletons, with 5.5% to 7.5% in the top ten. The rearrangement joins TRBV14 to TRBJ1-2, with D unclear. Material: CD8+ T cells sorted from blood. The sequence was collected from a human donor in good health. Written as DNA, the CDR3 is TGTGCCAGCAGCCAAGACCTGGCCTATGGCTACACCTTC. This sequence encodes CASSQDLAYGYTF.